The clone carrying this T cell receptor beta chain has just a few counts. Antigen specificity is unknown. The whole isolated RNA underwent reverse transcription, so sequencing captured expressed TCRB transcripts. Profiled with immunoSEQ multiplex PCR; TCRdb holds only in-frame clones, not every one. The table lists 150,000 to 190,000 clones, over 9% of them singletons. V was clipped by 3 bases and J by 4 bases; unmatched bases: 3. The germline gives CDR1 SGHNT, CDR2 YYREEE (reference sequence). The length of the CDR3 is 14 residues. The data are from a study of beta chain features in type 1 diabetes. Study results and limitations: In every one of the four CD4+ subsets, TCRB CDR3s were moderately but significantly shorter in Type 1 diabetes patients. More deletions and fewer insertions at VDJ junctions were found in patients with type 1 diabetes.

This chain connects TRBV5-4 to TRBJ1-3; 8 bases are a match to TRBD1. The specimen was central memory CD4+ T cells from blood. The sequence was obtained from a man aged 30-40 years with type 1 diabetes. The CDR3 nucleotides read TGTGCCAGCAGCTCGTGGGACAGGGGAAACACCATATATTTT. It yields the protein CASSSWDRGNTIYF. Variable domain in full (rest from reference TRBV5-4 and TRBJ1-3): ETGVTQSPTHLIKTRGQQVTLRCSSQSGHNTVSWYQQALGQGPQFIFQYYREEENGRGNFPPRFSGLQFPNYSSELNVNALELDDSALYLCASSSWDRGNTIYFGEGSWLTVV.